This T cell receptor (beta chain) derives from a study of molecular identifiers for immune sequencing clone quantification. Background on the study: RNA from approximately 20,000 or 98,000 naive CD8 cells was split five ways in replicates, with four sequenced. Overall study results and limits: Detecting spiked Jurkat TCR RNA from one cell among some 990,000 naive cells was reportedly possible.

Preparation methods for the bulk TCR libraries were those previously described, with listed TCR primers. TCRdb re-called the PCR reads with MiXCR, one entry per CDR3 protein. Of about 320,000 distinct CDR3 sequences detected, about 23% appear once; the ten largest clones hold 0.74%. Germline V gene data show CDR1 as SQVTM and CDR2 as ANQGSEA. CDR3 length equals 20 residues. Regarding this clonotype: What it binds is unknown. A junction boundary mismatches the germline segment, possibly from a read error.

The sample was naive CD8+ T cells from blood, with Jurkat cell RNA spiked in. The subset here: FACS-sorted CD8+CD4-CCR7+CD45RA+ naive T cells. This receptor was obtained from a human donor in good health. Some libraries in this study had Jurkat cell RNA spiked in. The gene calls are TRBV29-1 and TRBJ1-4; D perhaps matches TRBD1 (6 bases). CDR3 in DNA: TGCAGCGTTGAAGATCCCGACCGAGGAGGGGGGGAAATGACATACGAAAAACTGATTTTT. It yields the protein CSVEDPDRGGGEMTYEKLIF.